A selection of T cell receptor beta chains follows, all from one sample in a study of blood T cell repertoires in COVID-19. Method: immunoSEQ multiplex PCR; TCRdb's copy keeps in-frame clones and lacks some. The profile shows approximately 110,000 clones, more than 70% of them singletons. The sample consisted of peripheral blood. The source is an older woman with COVID-19, enrolled during active disease. The CDR3 runs from the conserved cysteine through the conserved F or W. Each record gives: V gene, J gene, D gene, CDR3 DNA, CDR3 protein. The D gene is left open where the match is weak.

TRBV4-3,TRBJ2-2,TRBD2,TGCGCCAGCAGCCAAGCGGGGGGGGCCGTAGGAGGGGAGCTGTTTTTT,CASSQAGGAVGGELFF
TRBV6-5,TRBJ1-3,NA,TGTGCCAGCAGCCGTTCAGGGGCAGGAAACACCATATATTTT,CASSRSGAGNTIYF
TRBV4-2,TRBJ2-7,TRBD1,TGTGCCAGCAGCCAAGGACCCGGGACAGAACCCTACGAGCAGTACTTC,CASSQGPGTEPYEQYF
TRBV3-1/TRBV3-2,TRBJ1-4,TRBD1,TGTGCCAGCAGCCAAGGGGGGCTGGCAGGGGGTAATGAAAAACTGTTTTTT,CASSQGGLAGGNEKLFF
TRBV24-1,TRBJ1-5,NA,TGTGCCACCAGTGAGACTAATCAGCCCCAGCATTTT,CATSETNQPQHF
TRBV18,TRBJ2-5,NA,TGTGCCAGCTCACCGGGCCGATCTAAAGAGACCCAGTACTTC,CASSPGRSKETQYF
TRBV7-9,TRBJ1-1,TRBD1,TGTGCCAGCAGCCCAGGTCCGGGACAGGGGAGTCCCCGGTACACTGAAGCTTTCTTT,CASSPGPGQGSPRYTEAFF
TRBV14,TRBJ1-6,NA,TGTGCCAGCAGCCCCCGGACTGATTCACCCCTCCACTTT,CASSPRTDSPLHF
TRBV6-5,TRBJ1-4,NA,TGTGCCAGCAGTAGGCCGACATCTAATGAAAAACTGTTTTTT,CASSRPTSNEKLFF
TRBV6-2/TRBV6-3,TRBJ2-5,TRBD1,TGTGCCAGCAGTTTGGGGACAGGCGAAGAGACCCAGTACTTC,CASSLGTGEETQYF